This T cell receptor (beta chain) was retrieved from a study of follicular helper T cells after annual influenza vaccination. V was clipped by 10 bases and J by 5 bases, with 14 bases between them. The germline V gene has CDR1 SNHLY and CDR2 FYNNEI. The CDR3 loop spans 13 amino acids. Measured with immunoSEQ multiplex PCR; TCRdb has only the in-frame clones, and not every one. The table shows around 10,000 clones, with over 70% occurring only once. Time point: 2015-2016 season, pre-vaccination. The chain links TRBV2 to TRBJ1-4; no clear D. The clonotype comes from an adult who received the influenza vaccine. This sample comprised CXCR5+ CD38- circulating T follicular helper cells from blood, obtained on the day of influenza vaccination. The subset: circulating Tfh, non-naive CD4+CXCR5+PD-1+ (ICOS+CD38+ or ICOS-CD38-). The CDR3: CAISIGENEKLFF. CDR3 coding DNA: TGTGCCATTTCAATAGGAGAGAATGAAAAACTGTTTTTT.